The 27 T cell receptor beta chains reported below all come from one sample, sequenced in a study of blood T cell repertoires in COVID-19. Generated by immunoSEQ multiplex PCR, the TCRdb table keeps only in-frame clones and is missing some. The sample holds roughly 190,000 clones, about 80% seen once. Source material: peripheral blood. Receptors originate from a human donor with acute or convalescent COVID-19. The donor label of this sample is uncertain.

The rearrangement joins TRBV7-3 to TRBJ2-1, with 11 positions matching TRBD2. V lost 0 bases to trimming and J lost 0 bases; unmatched junction nucleotides: 10. CDR3 length: 20 residues. Germline-derived CDR1 and CDR2 are SGHTA and FQGTGA. This CDR3 reads CASSLTSASGGPFSYNEQFF. DNA for the CDR3: TGTGCCAGCAGCTTAACGTCCGCTAGCGGGGGGCCCTTCTCCTACAATGAGCAGTTCTTC.

The gene calls are TRBV5-4 and TRBJ1-1; D call uncertain. The germline gives CDR1 SGHNT, CDR2 YYREEE (reference sequence). This CDR3 has 14 residues. Between the trimmed V and J ends, which lost 0 bases and 1 base, there was a span of 7 bases. The CDR3 coding sequence is TGTGCCAGCAGCTTGGGTCAGGCGAACACTGAAGCTTTCTTT. Residues: CASSLGQANTEAFF.

The J gene is TRBJ1-5, the V gene TRBV5-1; TRBD1 aligns across 8 bases. The CDR3 is made up of 15 amino acids. V shed 4 bases, J shed 3 bases, and the junction held 6 bases outside the gene matches. Germline lookup yields CDR1 SGHRS and CDR2 YFSETQ. DNA for the CDR3: TGCGCCAGCAGCGCTGGACAGGGTGTCAATCAGCCCCAGCATTTT. Protein sequence: CASSAGQGVNQPQHF.

The chain links TRBV9 to TRBJ2-1; D perhaps matches TRBD2 (6 bases). V lost 3 bases to trimming and J lost 8 bases, with 18 bases between them. The CDR3 is 15 residues long. Germline V gene data show CDR1 as SGDLS and CDR2 as YYNGEE. The DNA for the CDR3 is TGTGCCAGCAGCGAATCCTCCTCGACTAGGGATGAGCAGTTCTTC. Encoded protein: CASSESSSTRDEQFF.

This sequence joins TRBV19 and TRBJ1-1; 8 bases are shared with TRBD1. Germline CDR1 LNHDA, CDR2 SQIVND (reference sequence). The CDR3 is made up of 14 amino acids. In nucleotides, the CDR3 is TGTGGGTCGGGCCGACAGGGGTTGAACACTGAAGCTTTCTTT. Protein product: CGSGRQGLNTEAFF.

This chain joins TRBV7-2 and TRBJ2-6, with D perhaps matching TRBD1 (5 bases). In germline, CDR1 is SGHTA, CDR2 FQGNSA. The ends were cut back, 4 bases at V and 2 bases at J, with 9 bases in the middle. The CDR3 contains 15 residues. The CDR3 reads CASSSQGTGANVLTF. In DNA, the CDR3 is TGTGCCAGCAGCTCGCAGGGTACTGGGGCCAACGTCCTGACTTTC.

As for this clone: The same CDR3 can be traced to other DNA sequences in this sample. The J gene is TRBJ1-6, the V gene TRBV7-2; possibly TRBD1 for D (6 bases). Trimming took off 3 bases at V and 6 bases at J, with 9 bases between the two ends. The CDR3 is 14 residues long. CDR1 and CDR2 (germline): SGHTA, FQGNSA. DNA for the CDR3: TGTGCCAGCAGCTTGACAGGAGCTAATTCACCCCTCCACTTT. Its translation: CASSLTGANSPLHF.

The V and J genes are TRBV5-8 and TRBJ2-3, with TRBD1 matching 8 bases. The germline CDR1 and CDR2 sequences are SGHTS and YDEGEE. The CDR3 contains 14 residues. V was clipped by 4 bases and J by 4 bases; unmatched bases: 5. The CDR3 sequence is CASSLDRGADTQYF. The CDR3 region has the DNA TGTGCCAGCAGCCTTGACAGGGGTGCAGATACGCAGTATTTT.

The chain is built from TRBV28 and TRBJ2-1, with unresolved D. The V gene's germline CDR1 is MDHEN and CDR2 SYDVKM. The V gene lost 4 bases and the J gene lost 12 bases, with 13 bases spanning the gap. CDR3 length equals 12 residues. The DNA for the CDR3 is TGTGCCAGCAGTTCTACCCGAGAGGCGCAGTTCTTC. Its protein product is CASSSTREAQFF.

This chain connects TRBV6-4 to TRBJ2-1, with D possibly being TRBD2 (5 bases). In germline, CDR1 is MRHNA, CDR2 SNTAGT. V was pared by 11 bases and J by 8 bases, with 10 bases between. The CDR3 consists of 10 residues. This CDR3 reads CAGSGDEQFF. DNA for the CDR3: TGTGCCGGGAGCGGCGATGAGCAGTTCTTC.

This sequence joins TRBV7-2 and TRBJ2-2, with D tentatively TRBD2 (6 bases). This CDR3 comprises 16 residues. Germline CDR1 and CDR2: SGHTA and FQGNSA. V was trimmed by 2 bases and J by 2 bases, leaving 12 bases between them. The DNA of the CDR3 is TGTGCCAGCAGCTTAAGAACGGACTATAACACCGGGGAGCTGTTTTTT. As protein: CASSLRTDYNTGELFF.

The chain has TRBV7-6 and TRBJ2-5; 16 bases line up with TRBD2. There are 19 residues in the CDR3. V was clipped by 3 bases and J by 0 bases; unmatched bases: 7. CDR1 SGHVS and CDR2 FNYEAQ come from the germline V gene. The CDR3 region has the DNA TGTGCCAGCAGCTTGGAAGGGACTAGCGGGGGGGGCTACCAAGAGACCCAGTACTTC. Translation: CASSLEGTSGGGYQETQYF.

The chain carries TRBV29-1 and TRBJ2-3; a weak D match, TRBD1 (5 bases). The V end lost 6 bases, the J end lost 2 bases, and 9 bases lay between the germline ends. Germline V lookup: CDR1 SQVTM, CDR2 ANQGSEA. The length of the CDR3 is 12 residues. CDR3 in amino acids: CSVQGFTDTQYF. In nucleotides, the CDR3 is TGCAGCGTCCAGGGATTCACAGATACGCAGTATTTT.

J is TRBJ2-1 and V is TRBV11-2; TRBD2 matches at 8 bases. The length of the CDR3 is 16 residues. V shed 0 bases, J shed 10 bases, and the junction held 11 bases outside the gene matches. Germline CDR1 reads SGHAT; CDR2 reads FQNNGV. DNA for the CDR3: TGTGCCAGCAGCTTAGAACCCCCGGGGGGGTATGGGGAGCAGTTCTTC. The encoded protein is CASSLEPPGGYGEQFF.

The chain carries TRBV10-2 and TRBJ1-5, with a weak D call TRBD1 (5 bases). V dropped 5 bases and J dropped 1 base, with 18 bases sitting between them. The CDR3 is 17 residues long. Germline lookup yields CDR1 WSHSY and CDR2 SAAADI. CDR3 in DNA: TGCGCCAGCAGTTTACAGGCCCTACGATCGAGCAATCAGCCCCAGCATTTT. The encoded protein is CASSLQALRSSNQPQHF.

The CDR3 DNA reads as TGTGCCAGCAGTCCCCGGGGAGCAGAGACCCAGTACTTC. It codes for CASSPRGAETQYF. The rearrangement joins TRBV25-1 to TRBJ2-5; D possibly corresponds to TRBD2 (5 bases). The CDR3 runs to 13 residues. Germline V gives CDR1 MGHDK, CDR2 SYGVNS. The V end lost 5 bases, the J end lost 4 bases, and 11 bases lay between the germline ends.

The chain couples TRBV19 to TRBJ1-1; D is unresolved. V was cut by 5 bases and J by 0 bases, with 10 bases left in between. Per germline, CDR1 LNHDA and CDR2 SQIVND (reference sequence). The CDR3 spans 14 residues. This chain's CDR3 is CASSPVTMNTEAFF. The CDR3 DNA sequence: TGTGCCAGTAGTCCTGTGACAATGAACACTGAAGCTTTCTTT.

The gene calls are TRBV27 and TRBJ2-1, with 8 nucleotides matching TRBD1. Unmatched junction bases numbered 5, after V lost 6 bases and J lost 7 bases. The CDR3 runs 13 residues. Germline CDR1 reads MNHEY; CDR2 reads SMNVEV (reference sequence). The CDR3 is CASRGQGANEQFF. CDR3 nucleotide sequence: TGTGCCAGCAGAGGGCAGGGGGCGAATGAGCAGTTCTTC.

This clone is a singleton in its sample. This chain links TRBV10-3 with TRBJ1-2; the match to TRBD1 covers 9 bases. The V and J ends lost 5 bases and 4 bases, in that order; junction bases with no gene match: 11. Germline-derived CDR1 and CDR2 are ENHRY and SYGVKD. This CDR3 spans 16 amino acids. CDR3 loop: CAISPTGGSYVYGYTF. CDR3 sequence (DNA): TGTGCCATCAGTCCGACAGGGGGGAGCTATGTCTATGGCTACACCTTC.

This chain uses TRBV30 with TRBJ2-7; no clear D gene. The V and J ends lost 7 bases and 0 bases respectively, with 7 bases between them. From germline, CDR1 is GTSNPN and CDR2 SVGIG (reference sequence). This CDR3 has 11 residues. Here the CDR3 reads CASGSSYEQYF. CDR3 DNA: TGTGCCTCAGGTAGCTCCTACGAGCAGTACTTC.

The CDR3 DNA is TGTGCCAGCACCTCGAACTCCGTGAACACTGAAGCTTTCTTT. Protein sequence: CASTSNSVNTEAFF. The chain links TRBV2 to TRBJ1-1; D not resolved. The CDR3 covers 14 residues. Germline V gives CDR1 SNHLY, CDR2 FYNNEI. V shed 7 bases and J shed 0 bases, with 12 bases lying between them.

A few counts support this clone. The rearrangement joins TRBV6-1 to TRBJ1-2; 7 bases line up with TRBD1. The CDR3 runs 14 residues. Germline CDR1 reads MNHNS; CDR2 reads SASEGT. V gave up 1 base and J gave up 6 bases; unmatched junction bases: 5. The CDR3 DNA reads TGTGCCAGCAGTGAAGACAGGGGTAGCGATGGCTACACCTTC. It is translated as CASSEDRGSDGYTF.

The V gene is TRBV19, the J gene TRBJ1-2; D is perhaps TRBD1 (5 bases). The CDR3 has 15 amino acids. Per the germline V gene, CDR1 is LNHDA and CDR2 is SQIVND (reference sequence). V lost 3 bases, J lost 1 base, and 12 bases lay in between. CDR3 bases: TGTGCCAGTAGTATGGGAACAGGAATTAACTATGGCTACACCTTC. It yields the protein CASSMGTGINYGYTF.

The chain has TRBV28 and TRBJ2-1; no clear D gene. V lost 5 bases and J 10 bases, leaving 21 bases between the germline ends. The CDR3 is 15 residues long. In germline, CDR1 is MDHEN, CDR2 SYDVKM. CDR3 DNA sequence: TGTGCCAGCAGTCCCCCGAAAGTACAAAGATCCGAGCAGTTCTTC. Protein sequence: CASSPPKVQRSEQFF.

This clone came up a few times. J is TRBJ1-4 and V is TRBV28, with 7 bases lining up with TRBD1. This CDR3 region has 16 residues. CDR1 is MDHEN and CDR2 is SYDVKM in the germline V gene. The trim removed 6 bases at V and 2 bases at J, leaving 9 bases unmatched. DNA of the CDR3: TGTGCCAGCAGAGCAGGGGGGTTAGGGACTAATGAAAAACTGTTTTTT. It codes for CASRAGGLGTNEKLFF.

In its sample, this clone was seen a few times. The J gene is TRBJ2-7, the V gene TRBV28; 11 bases agree with TRBD2. Unmatched junction bases numbered 5, after V lost 5 bases and J lost 2 bases. Germline values: CDR1 MDHEN, CDR2 SYDVKM. This CDR3 is built from 15 residues. The CDR3 coding sequence is TGTGCCAGCAGTCGACTAGCGGGACTCACCTACGAGCAGTACTTC. As protein: CASSRLAGLTYEQYF. Variable domain in full (rest from reference TRBV28 and TRBJ2-7): DVKVTQSSRYLVKRTGEKVFLECVQDMDHENMFWYRQDPGLGLRLIYFSYDVKMKEKGDIPEGYSVSREKKERFSLILESASTNQTSMYLCASSRLAGLTYEQYFGPGTRLTVT.

CDR3 DNA: TGTGCCAGCAGCTTGGATTGGGCAGGGGGCGACTATGGCTACACCTTC. It codes for CASSLDWAGGDYGYTF. V usage is TRBV5-6 and J usage is TRBJ1-2; 8 nucleotides line up with TRBD1. This CDR3 has 16 amino acids. In germline, CDR1 is SGHDT, CDR2 YYEEEE. V dropped 0 bases and J dropped 3; count of bases not matched to a gene: 7.